A single T cell receptor (beta chain) is shown here with its context. This sample is part of a study of blood T cell repertoires in COVID-19. Overall study context: T cells, B-cell-depleted T cells, or PBMCs supplied cDNA or gDNA.

This table comes from immunoSEQ multiplex PCR, and its TCRdb copy is limited to in-frame clones, with some not included. Found here are tens of thousands of clones, 86% of them singletons; the top ten hold around 4.4%. V gave up 0 bases and J gave up 6 bases, with 11 bases separating them. The length of the CDR3 is 13 residues. CDR1 is GTSNPN and CDR2 is SVGIG in the germline V gene (reference sequence). This rearrangement joins TRBV30 to TRBJ1-2; D remains ambiguous. This receptor was taken from a man between 45 and 60 years old with active COVID-19. The sequenced sample consisted of peripheral blood. Here the CDR3 reads CAWSVHSHDGYTF. CDR3 nucleotide sequence: TGTGCCTGGAGTGTACACAGTCATGATGGCTACACCTTC.